This T cell receptor beta chain stems from a study of cytomegalovirus exposure and HLA in healthy donors. Study-level information: From donors who were HLA-typed, an early data release held about 85 million unique TCRs. Broader study findings: The HLA-A and HLA-B alleles of most subjects were reportedly predicted accurately from TCR beta sequences. In a later analysis, V- and J-gene trimming of beta chains associated with a DCLRE1C missense variant, replicated independently. Among TCR beta chains of equal frequency, HLA-associated ones were more clonally expanded in a later analysis.

Vbeta (60) and Jbeta (13) primers were used in the PCR. The method was immunoSEQ multiplex PCR; TCRdb's version includes in-frame clones alone and lacks a portion of them. The top ten clones hold 1.3% of a sample with some 150,000 clones, about four fifths of them seen once. Note on this clone: Antigen unknown.

This receptor was identified in a woman in her forties in good health and CMV-seronegative. Specimen: PBMCs.

CDR3 in DNA: TGTGCCAGCAGCTTGGATCGGGACAGAGTTTTTGGCTACACCTTC. It specifies CASSLDRDRVFGYTF. This rearrangement joins TRBV5-4 to TRBJ1-2; TRBD1 matches 7 bases. The CDR3 is made up of 15 amino acids. The ends lost 0 bases at V and 7 bases at J; junction bases unmatched: 9. Germline V gene lookup returns CDR1 SGHNT and CDR2 YYREEE (reference sequence).